The rows below give T cell receptor beta chains drawn from one sample of a study of blood T cell repertoires in COVID-19. Only in-frame clones appear in the TCRdb table, and some are missing; sequencing was by immunoSEQ multiplex PCR. Of about 250,000 clones in the sample, about 90% were seen once. Sequencing was done on a sample of peripheral blood. Receptors originate from a man older than 75 with acute or convalescent COVID-19. CDR3s include the opening cysteine and the closing phenylalanine or tryptophan. D genes are given only for firm matches. Clone size appears in some rows only: once, few, many, or a class for an expanded clone.

D gene	V gene	clone size	J gene	CDR3 protein	CDR3 DNA
TRBD2	TRBV20-1	once	TRBJ2-7	CSASASGFYEQYF	TGCAGTGCTAGTGCTAGCGGCTTCTACGAGCAGTACTTC
.	TRBV19	.	TRBJ2-1	CASKGNRVGNEQFF	TGTGCCAGTAAGGGGAACAGGGTAGGCAATGAGCAGTTCTTC
.	TRBV3-1/TRBV3-2	.	TRBJ2-2	CASRGAQNTGELFF	TGTGCCAGCAGGGGGGCCCAAAACACCGGGGAGCTGTTTTTT
.	TRBV19	.	TRBJ1-3	CASSVDISGNTIYF	TGTGCCAGTAGTGTGGACATCTCTGGAAACACCATATATTTT
TRBD1	TRBV18	.	TRBJ1-5	CASSPAGGRSNQPQHF	TGTGCCAGCTCACCGGCAGGGGGTAGGAGCAATCAGCCCCAGCATTTT
.	TRBV5-5	.	TRBJ2-1	CASSLAGAGSNEQFF	TGTGCCAGCAGCTTGGCCGGGGCGGGGAGCAATGAGCAGTTCTTC
.	TRBV4-2	.	TRBJ2-1	CASSLAREQFF	TGTGCCAGCAGCCTCGCGAGGGAGCAGTTCTTC
TRBD1	TRBV4-3	.	TRBJ1-2	CASSQDSGQSFGYTF	TGCGCCAGCAGCCAAGATTCGGGACAGAGTTTTGGCTACACCTTC
TRBD1	TRBV19	.	TRBJ2-1	CASQAGQGPNNEQFF	TGTGCCAGTCAGGCGGGACAGGGCCCCAACAATGAGCAGTTCTTC
.	TRBV6-2/TRBV6-3	.	TRBJ1-5	CASSYSKAGVADLEPQHF	TGTGCCAGCAGTTACTCAAAAGCAGGGGTCGCGGACCTCGAGCCCCAGCATTTT
.	TRBV7-9	.	TRBJ2-7	CASSLGAHEQYF	TGTGCCAGCAGCTTGGGGGCCCACGAGCAGTACTTC
.	TRBV29-1	.	TRBJ1-1	CSVELPGPGGTEAFF	TGCAGCGTTGAGCTACCGGGGCCCGGGGGCACTGAAGCTTTCTTT
TRBD1	TRBV5-4	.	TRBJ2-7	CASRSDRATFYEQYF	TGTGCCAGCAGATCCGACAGGGCGACCTTTTACGAGCAGTACTTC
.	TRBV2	.	TRBJ2-1	CASRRRGSYNEQFF	TGTGCCAGCCGCCGGAGGGGATCCTACAATGAGCAGTTCTTC
.	TRBV6-5	.	TRBJ1-5	CASRVTGSNQPQHF	TGTGCCAGCAGAGTGACGGGGAGCAATCAGCCCCAGCATTTT
.	TRBV6-1	.	TRBJ1-3	CASSEAFGQTWEGNTIYF	TGTGCCAGCAGTGAAGCATTCGGACAGACCTGGGAAGGAAACACCATATATTTT
.	TRBV19	once	TRBJ1-1	CASTTLWGGTPAAEAFF	TGTGCCAGTACCACTCTTTGGGGTGGGACTCCCGCCGCTGAAGCTTTCTTT
.	TRBV12-3/TRBV12-4	few	TRBJ2-7	CASSRDTGYEQYF	TGTGCCAGCAGTAGGGACACCGGTTACGAGCAGTACTTC
.	TRBV5-1	.	TRBJ1-1	CASSGQAGPEAFF	TGCGCCAGCAGCGGGCAGGCGGGACCTGAAGCTTTCTTT
TRBD1	TRBV5-1	.	TRBJ1-4	CASSLLAGGNEKLFF	TGCGCCAGCAGCTTGTTGGCAGGGGGAAATGAAAAACTGTTTTTT
TRBD1	TRBV28	.	TRBJ1-4	CASSKQGVKEKLFF	TGTGCCAGCAGTAAACAGGGGGTAAAAGAAAAACTGTTTTTT
.	TRBV19	.	TRBJ1-6	CASSPGGRSPLHF	TGTGCCAGTAGTCCGGGGGGACGTTCACCCCTCCACTTT
.	TRBV19	few	TRBJ1-5	CASSIDTYQPQHF	TGTGCCAGTAGTATAGATACTTATCAGCCCCAGCATTTT
TRBD2	TRBV18	.	TRBJ2-1	CASSTGLANEQFF	TGTGCCAGCTCTACGGGACTAGCCAATGAGCAGTTCTTC
.	TRBV6-5	.	TRBJ1-6	CASSYSIRINSPLHF	TGTGCCAGCAGTTACTCGATCAGAATTAATTCACCCCTCCACTTT
.	TRBV18	.	TRBJ2-3	CASSPTQGADTQYF	TGTGCCAGCTCACCCACACAGGGTGCAGATACGCAGTATTTT
TRBD1	TRBV27	.	TRBJ1-5	CASSRGTGVSQPQHF	TGTGCCAGCAGCCGTGGGACAGGGGTGAGTCAGCCCCAGCATTTT
.	TRBV6-5	.	TRBJ2-3	CASRLLARRADTQYF	TGTGCCAGCAGACTTCTAGCGAGAAGGGCAGATACGCAGTATTTT
TRBD1	TRBV6-1	.	TRBJ1-1	CASSENIRGTTEAFF	TGTGCCAGCAGTGAAAATATCAGGGGGACCACTGAAGCTTTCTTT
.	TRBV7-2	.	TRBJ2-1	CASSLGLNNEQFF	TGTGCCAGCAGCCTGGGACTTAACAATGAGCAGTTCTTC
.	TRBV4-3	few	TRBJ2-3	CASSQDSRTDTQYF	TGCGCCAGCAGCCAAGATTCGCGAACAGATACGCAGTATTTT
TRBD1	TRBV6-5	once	TRBJ1-4	CASRRQGANEKLFF	TGTGCCAGCAGAAGACAGGGGGCTAATGAAAAACTGTTTTTT
.	TRBV19	once	TRBJ2-5	CASSLARRAGETQYF	TGTGCCAGTAGTCTTGCCCGGAGGGCCGGGGAGACCCAGTACTTC
.	TRBV6-2/TRBV6-3	.	TRBJ2-7	CASSWLQGSYSYEQYF	TGTGCCAGCAGTTGGCTCCAGGGATCCTACTCCTACGAGCAGTACTTC
.	TRBV5-1	.	TRBJ1-1	CASSRGAEAFF	TGCGCCAGCAGCCGGGGGGCTGAAGCTTTCTTT
TRBD1	TRBV10-3	.	TRBJ1-4	CAISKTGTNEKLFF	TGTGCCATCAGTAAGACAGGGACTAATGAAAAACTGTTTTTT
TRBD1	TRBV28	.	TRBJ1-2	CASSIGQGKYGYTF	TGTGCCAGCAGCATAGGACAGGGGAAGTATGGCTACACCTTC
TRBD2	TRBV6-4	.	TRBJ2-1	CASSDFTQTSGKFNEQFF	TGTGCCAGCAGTGACTTTACCCAGACTAGCGGGAAGTTCAATGAGCAGTTCTTC
TRBD2	TRBV5-1	.	TRBJ2-5	CASSGGTTQETQYF	TGCGCCAGCAGCGGCGGGACTACCCAAGAGACCCAGTACTTC
TRBD1	TRBV6-2/TRBV6-3	.	TRBJ1-2	CASSAAGTVYGYTF	TGTGCCAGCAGTGCAGCCGGGACAGTCTATGGCTACACCTTC
TRBD2	TRBV7-2	.	TRBJ2-7	CASSLQAGGPYEQYF	TGTGCCAGCAGCTTACAAGCGGGGGGACCATACGAGCAGTACTTC
TRBD1	TRBV7-2	.	TRBJ2-7	CASSPDTGGRQYF	TGTGCCAGCAGCCCTGACACAGGGGGCCGGCAGTACTTC
TRBD1	TRBV19	.	TRBJ1-1	CASSPRTGMNTEAFF	TGTGCCAGTAGTCCCCGGACAGGAATGAACACTGAAGCTTTCTTT
.	TRBV28	.	TRBJ1-5	CASSGTMGQLQHF	TGTGCCAGCAGTGGGACAATGGGGCAGCTCCAGCATTTT
TRBD2	TRBV9	.	TRBJ2-5	CASSVAPGLAAPSQYF	TGTGCCAGCAGCGTAGCCCCCGGCCTAGCGGCTCCGTCCCAGTACTTC
TRBD1	TRBV29-1	.	TRBJ1-2	CSVVDRINGYTF	TGCAGCGTTGTGGACAGGATAAATGGCTACACCTTC
TRBD2	TRBV6-5	.	TRBJ2-7	CASSTGGRRAEQYF	TGTGCCAGCAGTACGGGAGGGCGTCGAGCCGAGCAGTACTTC
.	TRBV7-2	.	TRBJ1-2	CASSLYRVGYGYTF	TGTGCCAGCAGCTTATACAGGGTAGGCTATGGCTACACCTTC
.	TRBV5-1	once	TRBJ1-3	CASSMGDTRSGNTIYF	TGCGCCAGCAGTATGGGGGACACACGCTCTGGAAACACCATATATTTT
TRBD1	TRBV19	.	TRBJ2-7	CASSTGGGYEQYF	TGTGCCAGTAGTACAGGGGGCGGCTACGAGCAGTACTTC
.	TRBV16	.	TRBJ1-5	CASSQYRGNQPQHF	TGTGCCAGCAGCCAATACAGGGGCAATCAGCCCCAGCATTTT
.	TRBV7-3	.	TRBJ1-2	CASSLNGGNYGYTF	TGTGCCAGCAGCTTAAATGGCGGAAACTATGGCTACACCTTC
.	TRBV18	.	TRBJ2-2	CASSSTGLLNTGELFF	TGTGCCAGCTCATCAACAGGGTTACTGAACACCGGGGAGCTGTTTTTT